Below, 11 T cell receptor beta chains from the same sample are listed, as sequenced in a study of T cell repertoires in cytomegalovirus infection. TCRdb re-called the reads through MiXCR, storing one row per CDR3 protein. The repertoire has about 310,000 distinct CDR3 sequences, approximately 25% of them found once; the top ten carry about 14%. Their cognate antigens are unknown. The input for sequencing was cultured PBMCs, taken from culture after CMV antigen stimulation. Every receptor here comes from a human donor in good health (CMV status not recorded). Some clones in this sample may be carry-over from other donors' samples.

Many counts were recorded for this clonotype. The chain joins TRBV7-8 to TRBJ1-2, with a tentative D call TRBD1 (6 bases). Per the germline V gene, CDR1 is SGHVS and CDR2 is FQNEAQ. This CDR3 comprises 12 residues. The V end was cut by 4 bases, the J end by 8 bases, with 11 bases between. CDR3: CASSYNREGYTF. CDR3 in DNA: TGTGCCAGCAGCTACAACAGGGAAGGCTACACCTTC. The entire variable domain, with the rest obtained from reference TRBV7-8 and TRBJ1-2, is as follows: GAGVSQSPRYKVAKRGQDVALRCDPISGHVSLFWYQQALGQGPEFLTYFQNEAQLDKSGLPSDRFFAERPEGSVSTLKIQRTQQEDSAVYLCASSYNREGYTFGSGTRLTVV.

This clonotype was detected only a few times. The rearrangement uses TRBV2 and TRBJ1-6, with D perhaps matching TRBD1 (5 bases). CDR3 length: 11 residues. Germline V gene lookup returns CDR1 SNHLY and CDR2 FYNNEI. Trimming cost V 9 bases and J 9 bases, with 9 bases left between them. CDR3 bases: TGTGCCAGTGGGGCGGGTTCACCCCTCCACTTT. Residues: CASGAGSPLHF.

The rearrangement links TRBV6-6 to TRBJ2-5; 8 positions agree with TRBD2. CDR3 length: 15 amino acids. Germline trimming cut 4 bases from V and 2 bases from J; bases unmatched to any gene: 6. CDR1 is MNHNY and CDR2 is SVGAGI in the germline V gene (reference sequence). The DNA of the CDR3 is TGTGCCAGCAGTTCCCCCGGCGGGAGGCAAGAGACCCAGTACTTC. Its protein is CASSSPGGRQETQYF.

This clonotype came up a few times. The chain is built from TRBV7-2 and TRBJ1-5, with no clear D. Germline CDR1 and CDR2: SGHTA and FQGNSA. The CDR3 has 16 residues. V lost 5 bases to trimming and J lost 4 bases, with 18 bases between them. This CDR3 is CASSVSGSRENQPQHF. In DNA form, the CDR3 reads TGTGCCAGCAGCGTTTCCGGGTCCCGAGAAAATCAGCCCCAGCATTTT.

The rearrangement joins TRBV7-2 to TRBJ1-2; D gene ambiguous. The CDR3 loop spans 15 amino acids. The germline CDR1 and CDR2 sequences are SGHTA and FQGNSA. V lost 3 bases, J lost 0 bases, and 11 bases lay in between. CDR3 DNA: TGTGCCAGCAGCTTCGAGTCAGCTACTAACTATGGCTACACCTTC. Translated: CASSFESATNYGYTF.

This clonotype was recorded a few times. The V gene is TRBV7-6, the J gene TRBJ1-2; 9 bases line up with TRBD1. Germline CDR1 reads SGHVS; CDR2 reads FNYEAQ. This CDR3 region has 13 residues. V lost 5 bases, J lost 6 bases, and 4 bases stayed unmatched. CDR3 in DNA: TGTGCCAGCAGCGCCAGACAGGGGGATGGCTACACCTTC. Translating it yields CASSARQGDGYTF.

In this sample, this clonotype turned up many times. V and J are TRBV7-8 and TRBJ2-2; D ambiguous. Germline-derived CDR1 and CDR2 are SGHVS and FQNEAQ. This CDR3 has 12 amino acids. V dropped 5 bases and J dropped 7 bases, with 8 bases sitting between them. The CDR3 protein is CASSHKVGELFF. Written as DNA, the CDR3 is TGTGCCAGCAGCCACAAGGTCGGGGAGCTGTTTTTT. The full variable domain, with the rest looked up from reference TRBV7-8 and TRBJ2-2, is GAGVSQSPRYKVAKRGQDVALRCDPISGHVSLFWYQQALGQGPEFLTYFQNEAQLDKSGLPSDRFFAERPEGSVSTLKIQRTQQEDSAVYLCASSHKVGELFFGEGSRLTVL.

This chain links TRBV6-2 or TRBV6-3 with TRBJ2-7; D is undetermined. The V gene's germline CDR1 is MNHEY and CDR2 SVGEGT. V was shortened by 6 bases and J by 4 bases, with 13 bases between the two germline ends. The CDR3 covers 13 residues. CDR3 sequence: CASSNPRMYEQYV. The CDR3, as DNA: TGTGCCAGCAGCAACCCTAGGATGTACGAGCAGTACGTC.

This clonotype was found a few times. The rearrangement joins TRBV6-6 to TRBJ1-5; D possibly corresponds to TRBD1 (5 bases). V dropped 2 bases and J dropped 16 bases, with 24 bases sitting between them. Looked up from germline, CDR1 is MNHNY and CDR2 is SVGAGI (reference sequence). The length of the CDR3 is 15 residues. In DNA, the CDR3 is TGTGCCAGCAGTTACGGATCATTTAAGGGGATTTGGCAACATTTT. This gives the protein CASSYGSFKGIWQHF.

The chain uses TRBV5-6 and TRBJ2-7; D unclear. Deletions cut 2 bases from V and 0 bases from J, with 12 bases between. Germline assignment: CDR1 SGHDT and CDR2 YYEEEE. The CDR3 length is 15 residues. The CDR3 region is CASSFPFAGSYEQYF. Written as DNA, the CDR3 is TGTGCCAGCAGCTTTCCATTCGCAGGCTCCTACGAGCAGTACTTC. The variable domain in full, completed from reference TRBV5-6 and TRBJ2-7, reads DAGVTQSPTHLIKTRGQQVTLRCSPKSGHDTVSWYQQALGQGPQFIFQYYEEEERQRGNFPDRFSGHQFPNYSSELNVNALLLGDSALYLCASSFPFAGSYEQYFGPGTRLTVT.

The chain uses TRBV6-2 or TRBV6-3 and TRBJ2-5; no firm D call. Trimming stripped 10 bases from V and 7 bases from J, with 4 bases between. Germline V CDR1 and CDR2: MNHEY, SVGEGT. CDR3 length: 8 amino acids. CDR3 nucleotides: TGTGCCACCGGGACCCAGTACTTC. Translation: CATGTQYF.